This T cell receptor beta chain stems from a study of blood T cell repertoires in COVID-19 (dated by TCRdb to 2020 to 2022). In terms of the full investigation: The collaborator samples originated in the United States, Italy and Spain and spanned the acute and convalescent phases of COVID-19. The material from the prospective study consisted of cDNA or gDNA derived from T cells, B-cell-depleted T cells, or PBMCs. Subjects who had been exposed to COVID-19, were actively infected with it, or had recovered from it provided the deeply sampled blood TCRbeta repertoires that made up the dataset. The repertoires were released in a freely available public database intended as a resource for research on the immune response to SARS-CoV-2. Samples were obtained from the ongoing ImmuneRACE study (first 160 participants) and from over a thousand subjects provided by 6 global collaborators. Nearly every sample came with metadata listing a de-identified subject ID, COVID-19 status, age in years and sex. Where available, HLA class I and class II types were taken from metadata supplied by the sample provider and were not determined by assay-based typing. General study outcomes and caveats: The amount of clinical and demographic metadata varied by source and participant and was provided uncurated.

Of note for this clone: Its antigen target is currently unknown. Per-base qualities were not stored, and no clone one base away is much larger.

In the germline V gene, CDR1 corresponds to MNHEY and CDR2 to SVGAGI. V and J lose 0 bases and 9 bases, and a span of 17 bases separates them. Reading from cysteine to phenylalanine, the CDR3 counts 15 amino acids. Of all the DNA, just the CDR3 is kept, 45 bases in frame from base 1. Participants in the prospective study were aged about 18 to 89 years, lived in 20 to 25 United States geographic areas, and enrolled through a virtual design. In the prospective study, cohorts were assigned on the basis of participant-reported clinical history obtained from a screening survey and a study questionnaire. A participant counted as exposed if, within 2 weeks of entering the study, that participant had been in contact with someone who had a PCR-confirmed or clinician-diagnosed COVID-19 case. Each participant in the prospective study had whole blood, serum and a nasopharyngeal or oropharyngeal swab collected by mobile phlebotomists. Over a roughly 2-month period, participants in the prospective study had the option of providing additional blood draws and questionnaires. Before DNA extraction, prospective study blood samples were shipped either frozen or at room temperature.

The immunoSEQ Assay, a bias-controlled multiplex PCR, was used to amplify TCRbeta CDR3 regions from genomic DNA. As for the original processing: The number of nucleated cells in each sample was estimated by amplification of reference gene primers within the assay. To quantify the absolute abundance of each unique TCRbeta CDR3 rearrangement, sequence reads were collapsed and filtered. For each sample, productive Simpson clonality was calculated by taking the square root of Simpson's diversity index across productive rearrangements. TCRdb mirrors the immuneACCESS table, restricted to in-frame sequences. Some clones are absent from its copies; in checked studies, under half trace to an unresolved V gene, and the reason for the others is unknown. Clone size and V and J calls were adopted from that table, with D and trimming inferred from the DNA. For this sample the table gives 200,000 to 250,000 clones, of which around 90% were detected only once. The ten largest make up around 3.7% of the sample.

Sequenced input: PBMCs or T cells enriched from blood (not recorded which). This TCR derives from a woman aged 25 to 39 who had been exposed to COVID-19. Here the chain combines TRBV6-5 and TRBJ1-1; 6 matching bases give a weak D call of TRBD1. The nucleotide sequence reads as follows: TGTGCCAGCAGTTACTCGGACAGTGAAATATTACAAGCTTTCTTT. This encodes CASSYSDSEILQAFF.